Reported below is one T cell receptor beta chain. The CDR3 contains 16 residues. Trimming cost V 3 bases and J 0 bases; bases outside gene matches: 6. Germline V CDR1 and CDR2: SGHRS, YFSETQ. This sample was included in a study of human T cells and chemical hapten exposure. TCRdb ran MiXCR on the RACE reads and lists one entry per CDR3 protein. The data contain tens of thousands of distinct CDR3 sequences, around 10% of them seen just once; the ten biggest clones take up around 4.2%. Time point in this sample: patch test 1, 2 weeks after DPC sensitization. Treatment in this sample: therapeutic diphenylcyclopropenone sensitization with weekly scalp DPC.

The chain has TRBV5-1 and TRBJ2-3, with 8 nucleotides matching TRBD1. Sequences were derived from whole blood, sampled in connection with sensitization to the hapten diphenylcyclopropenone (DPC). The receptor's source is a woman aged 45-59 years with alopecia areata. Some clones in this sample may be carry-over from other donors' samples. CDR3 in amino acids: CASSWGDRGSTDTQYF. The CDR3 nucleotides are TGCGCCAGCAGCTGGGGAGACAGGGGAAGCACAGATACGCAGTATTTT.